Listed here are 10 T cell receptor beta chains from one sample, sequenced in a study. TCRdb ran MiXCR on the RT-PCR reads and lists one entry per CDR3 protein. The data show about 680,000 distinct CDR3 sequences, approximately 15% seen once. Sample: memory CD4+ T cells from blood. The source is a female donor in good health, serving as a healthy control.

This clonotype was observed a few times. This sequence joins TRBV5-1 and TRBJ1-2; D is undetermined. CDR3 length: 13 residues. CDR1 and CDR2 (germline): SGHRS, YFSETQ. V lost 4 bases to trimming and J lost 7 bases, with 14 bases between them. The CDR3 sequence: CASSEGRSVGYTF. The DNA for the CDR3 is TGCGCCAGCAGCGAAGGACGGTCCGTTGGCTACACCTTC.

This clonotype was counted only a few times. The rearrangement uses TRBV7-2 and TRBJ2-3, with D unresolved. CDR1 is SGHTA and CDR2 is FQGNSA in the germline V gene. CDR3 size: 14 residues. The V end was cut by 1 base, the J end by 2 bases, with 7 bases between. CDR3 coding DNA: TGTGCCAGCAGCTTAGTAGTTTTCACAGATACGCAGTATTTT. Translating gives CASSLVVFTDTQYF. Full variable domain (remainder filled in from reference TRBV7-2 and TRBJ2-3): GAGVSQSPSNKVTEKGKDVELRCDPISGHTALYWYRQSLGQGLEFLIYFQGNSAPDKSGLPSDRFSAERTGGSVSTLTIQRTQQEDSAVYLCASSLVVFTDTQYFGPGTRLTVL.

This clonotype was seen only a few times. The rearrangement uses TRBV5-1 and TRBJ1-1; D not certain. CDR1 is SGHRS, CDR2 YFSETQ, per germline. The CDR3 is 14 amino acids. The germline V and J ends were trimmed by 3 bases and 4 bases, with 13 bases remaining between them. In DNA, the CDR3 is TGCGCCAGCAGCTCCGGTGGGTGGGGCACTGAAGCTTTCTTT. It codes for CASSSGGWGTEAFF.

This clonotype was found a few times. The chain is built from TRBV20-1 and TRBJ1-1; maybe TRBD1 (5 bases). Germline V lookup: CDR1 DFQATT, CDR2 SNEGSKA (reference sequence). Trimming took 3 bases from V and 2 from J, leaving 13 bases between them. The CDR3 length is 14 residues. This CDR3 reads CSARAGTVNTEAFF. In DNA, the CDR3 is TGCAGTGCTAGGGCCGGGACGGTAAACACTGAAGCTTTCTTT.

The chain is built from TRBV6-5 and TRBJ1-2; 11 bases agree with TRBD1. CDR3 size: 15 residues. The germline V gene encodes CDR1 MNHEY and CDR2 SVGAGI. Trimming cost V 6 bases and J 5 bases; bases outside gene matches: 8. DNA of the CDR3: TGTGCCAGCAGGGCCGCGGACAGGGGGCTTTATGGCTACACCTTC. Amino acid sequence: CASRAADRGLYGYTF.

This clonotype was seen only a few times. The rearrangement uses TRBV20-1 and TRBJ1-2, with TRBD1 as a possible D gene (5 bases). The V gene's germline CDR1 is DFQATT and CDR2 SNEGSKA (reference sequence). The CDR3 sequence is 14 residues long. V dropped 0 bases and J dropped 0 bases, with 8 bases sitting between them. The CDR3 here is CSARDQGTNYGYTF. The CDR3 DNA reads as TGCAGTGCTAGAGATCAGGGCACTAACTATGGCTACACCTTC.

At least ten counts were recorded for this clonotype. The chain recombines TRBV5-1 with TRBJ2-5, with a tentative D call TRBD2 (6 bases). CDR1 is SGHRS and CDR2 is YFSETQ in the germline V gene. This CDR3 spans 13 amino acids. Trimming removed 5 bases from V and 4 bases from J, with 12 bases in between. In DNA, the CDR3 is TGCGCCAGCAGGGGGGGATCTGGAGAGACCCAGTACTTC. Translated, it gives CASRGGSGETQYF.

This clonotype was seen ten or more times. The V gene is TRBV3-1, the J gene TRBJ2-1; 8 positions match TRBD2. The germline gives CDR1 LGHDT, CDR2 YNNKEL (reference sequence). The CDR3 is 15 residues long. The trim removed 3 bases at V and 7 bases at J, leaving 8 bases unmatched. CDR3 loop: CASSQYGLARNEQFF. CDR3 in DNA: TGTGCCAGCAGCCAGTATGGACTAGCCCGGAATGAGCAGTTCTTC.

The rearrangement links TRBV20-1 to TRBJ2-2, with D possibly being TRBD1 (5 bases). V lost 0 bases and J 6 bases, leaving 14 bases between the germline ends. Germline V gene data show CDR1 as DFQATT and CDR2 as SNEGSKA (reference sequence). CDR3 size: 15 residues. This CDR3 reads CSARDGRAPSGELFF. The CDR3 DNA sequence: TGCAGTGCTAGAGATGGCAGGGCCCCATCCGGGGAGCTGTTTTTT.

A few counts support this clonotype. V and J are TRBV4-3 and TRBJ1-6, with D possibly matching TRBD1 (6 bases). Germline values: CDR1 LGHNA, CDR2 YSLEER. The CDR3 extends over 16 amino acids. Trimming shortened V by 0 bases and J by 5 bases, and 11 bases separated the two germline ends. The CDR3 here is CASSQEIWTDNSPLHF. The CDR3 DNA follows: TGCGCCAGCAGCCAAGAGATCTGGACAGATAATTCACCCCTCCACTTT.